Below are 20 T cell receptor beta chains sequenced from a single sample in a study of yellow fever vaccine responses in identical twins. TCRdb reprocessed the RT-PCR reads with MiXCR, giving one entry per CDR3 protein. The table includes around 15,000 distinct CDR3 sequences, around 84% detected once. This specimen consisted of T cells from blood (PBMCs), unsorted or a sorted subset (not recorded which), obtained before or after yellow fever vaccination (not recorded which). These receptors were taken from a woman between 18 and 29 years old who received the yellow fever vaccine.

The J gene is TRBJ2-1, the V gene TRBV11-3; 8 bases align to TRBD2. This CDR3 is built from 14 residues. Germline-derived CDR1 and CDR2 are SGHNT and YENEEA. With V trimmed by 10 bases and J by 7 bases, 12 bases remained unmatched. Here the CDR3 DNA reads TGTGCCACCTCCCGGGGGGGAGTTGGTAATGAGCAGTTCTTC. Translated: CATSRGGVGNEQFF.

The CDR3 sequence is CSTLGGASTDTQYF. DNA for the CDR3: TGCAGCACATTAGGCGGGGCGAGCACAGATACGCAGTATTTT. The chain is built from TRBV29-1 and TRBJ2-3, with D possibly matching TRBD2 (6 bases). Trimming removed 8 bases from V and 0 bases from J, with 15 bases in between. The CDR3 consists of 14 residues. CDR1 and CDR2 from the germline V gene are SQVTM and ANQGSEA.

This clonotype was seen a single time. V gene TRBV10-3 combines with J gene TRBJ2-6, with D maybe TRBD1 (6 bases). Per the germline V gene, CDR1 is ENHRY and CDR2 is SYGVKD. This CDR3 spans 15 amino acids. V was cut by 6 bases and J by 2 bases, with 11 bases left in between. The CDR3 coding sequence is TGTGCCATCAGCGTTTCAGGGGCTGGGGCCAACGTCCTGACTTTC. Its translation: CAISVSGAGANVLTF.

This chain links TRBV12-3 or TRBV12-4 with TRBJ1-6, with 8 bases aligning to TRBD1. The junction had 11 bases not matched to a gene; V was cut back by 6 bases and J by 1 base. This CDR3 is 18 amino acids long. The CDR3 sequence is CASREGGTGGSYNSPLHF. CDR3 nucleotides: TGTGCCAGCAGAGAAGGCGGCACAGGGGGGTCCTATAATTCACCCCTCCACTTT.

V is TRBV20-1 and J is TRBJ2-2; 7 positions agree with TRBD1. V dropped 3 bases and J dropped 8; count of bases not matched to a gene: 15. The CDR3 runs to 16 residues. Germline V gene sequence: CDR1 DFQATT, CDR2 SNEGSKA (reference sequence). CDR3 region: CSASTDRVNVPGELFF. In DNA, the CDR3 is TGCAGTGCTAGCACTGACAGGGTGAACGTTCCGGGGGAGCTGTTTTTT.

The table lists this clonotype with a few counts. The rearrangement links TRBV4-1 to TRBJ2-7; a weak D match, TRBD1 (5 bases). This CDR3 spans 14 amino acids. From germline, CDR1 is MGHRA and CDR2 YSYEKL. V lost 0 bases, J lost 6 bases, and 12 bases lay in between. The chain's CDR3 is CASSQEGPISEQYF. The DNA of the CDR3 is TGCGCCAGCAGCCAAGAGGGGCCTATCTCCGAGCAGTACTTC.

The genes are TRBV11-3 and TRBJ2-1, with 10 positions matching TRBD2. V lost 2 bases and J lost 8; bases outside the gene matches: 6. Germline CDR1 reads SGHNT; CDR2 reads YENEEA. The CDR3 sequence is 15 residues long. As DNA, the CDR3 is TGTGCCAGCAGCTTATCACTAGCGGGATTCGATGAGCAGTTCTTC. It codes for CASSLSLAGFDEQFF.

This sequence joins TRBV11-1 and TRBJ2-1, with D hard to call. V was shortened by 1 base and J by 6 bases, with 7 bases between the two germline ends. Germline V gene lookup returns CDR1 SGHAT and CDR2 FQDESV (reference sequence). CDR3 length: 13 amino acids. Written as DNA, the CDR3 is TGTGCCAGCAGCTTAGTAGGGATCAATGAGCAGTTCTTC. Translated, it gives CASSLVGINEQFF.

This sequence joins TRBV10-3 and TRBJ1-5; D may be TRBD1 (6 bases). The CDR3 consists of 16 residues. Germline V CDR1 and CDR2: ENHRY, SYGVKD. V lost 0 bases to trimming and J lost 2 bases, with 11 bases between them. CDR3 nucleotides: TGTGCCATCAGTGAGTCGGGGGGCGAGGGCAATCAGCCCCAGCATTTT. It yields the protein CAISESGGEGNQPQHF.

This chain joins TRBV29-1 and TRBJ2-5, with TRBD2 as a possible D gene (6 bases). Trimming took 7 bases from V and 4 from J, leaving 16 bases between them. The CDR3 loop spans 13 amino acids. Germline assignment: CDR1 SQVTM and CDR2 ANQGSEA. CDR3 loop: CSDRDSPTETQYF. For the CDR3, the DNA is TGCAGCGATCGGGACTCCCCGACAGAGACCCAGTACTTC.

This clonotype was found once. This chain links TRBV4-1 with TRBJ2-6; D uncertain. From germline, CDR1 is MGHRA and CDR2 YSYEKL. The CDR3 totals 15 residues. V lost 4 bases and J lost 1, with 8 bases in between. CDR3 sequence reads: CASSPLGSGANVLTF. The DNA for the CDR3 is TGCGCCAGCAGCCCATTGGGGTCTGGGGCCAACGTCCTGACTTTC.

The CDR3 DNA reads TGTGCCAGCAGTTCTACGGGAACTGCCGCTTATGGCTACACCTTC. Residues: CASSSTGTAAYGYTF. This sequence joins TRBV6-5 and TRBJ1-2, with D hard to call. Trimming cost V 4 bases and J 5 bases, with 17 bases left between them. This CDR3 has 15 residues. CDR1 and CDR2 (germline): MNHEY, SVGAGI.

The genes are TRBV2 and TRBJ1-5; D may be TRBD1 (5 bases). Trimming left V 4 bases short and J 5 bases short, with 9 bases between. CDR1 is SNHLY, CDR2 FYNNEI, per germline. CDR3 length: 13 residues. CDR3 in amino acids: CASSGEGDQPQHF. The DNA for the CDR3 is TGTGCCAGCAGTGGTGAAGGGGATCAGCCCCAGCATTTT. The full variable domain, in which reference TRBV2 and TRBJ1-5 provide the parts outside the CDR3, is EPEVTQTPSHQVTQMGQEVILRCVPISNHLYFYWYRQILGQKVEFLVSFYNNEISEKSEIFDDQFSVERPDGSNFTLKIRSTKLEDSAMYFCASSGEGDQPQHFGDGTRLSIL.

The rearrangement uses TRBV29-1 and TRBJ2-7; D perhaps matches TRBD2 (5 bases). This CDR3 has 11 residues. Germline CDR1 is SQVTM and CDR2 is ANQGSEA. Trimming pared 6 bases from V and 6 bases from J, leaving 12 bases between. CDR3 bases: TGCAGCGTCCTGCTAGCCCGCGAGCAGTACTTC. Its protein is CSVLLAREQYF.

The chain combines TRBV20-1 with TRBJ2-1; no firm D call. V was cut by 6 bases and J by 9 bases, with 21 bases left in between. Germline assignment: CDR1 DFQATT and CDR2 SNEGSKA (reference sequence). This CDR3 is built from 14 residues. The CDR3 sequence is CSASQLDDVFEQFF. DNA for the CDR3: TGCAGTGCCTCACAGTTGGATGATGTTTTTGAGCAGTTCTTC.

This rearrangement joins TRBV20-1 to TRBJ1-5, with 7 positions matching TRBD1. Trimming at V came to 0 bases and at J to 1 base, leaving 3 bases not matched to a gene. Germline V gene data show CDR1 as DFQATT and CDR2 as SNEGSKA (reference sequence). The CDR3 loop spans 15 amino acids. CDR3 bases: TGCAGTGCTAGAGATGTGGACAGGAGCAATCAGCCCCAGCATTTT. It specifies CSARDVDRSNQPQHF.

The V gene is TRBV7-3, the J gene TRBJ1-5; D gene uncertain. The CDR3 loop spans 16 amino acids. Looked up from germline, CDR1 is SGHTA and CDR2 is FQGTGA. The germline V and J ends were trimmed by 2 bases and 3 bases, with 14 bases remaining between them. The CDR3 coding sequence is TGTGCCAGCAGCTTATCAGGCCCCACTTCCAATCAGCCCCAGCATTTT. Protein sequence: CASSLSGPTSNQPQHF.

The DNA of the CDR3 is TGTGCCAGCAGTTTGCGTCGGGGAGACCTCAATGAGCAGTTCTTC. Translating it yields CASSLRRGDLNEQFF. The chain carries TRBV12-3 or TRBV12-4 and TRBJ2-1, with D possibly being TRBD2 (5 bases). Trimming took 3 bases from V and 6 from J, leaving 15 bases between them. There are 15 residues in the CDR3.

The chain combines TRBV7-3 with TRBJ2-7; possible D gene TRBD2, 5 bases. Trimming removed 1 base at V and 3 bases at J, with 10 bases between. The CDR3 sequence is 14 residues long. Germline V CDR1 and CDR2: SGHTA, FQGTGA. The CDR3 sequence is CASSLMSGVYEQYF. The CDR3 DNA reads TGTGCCAGCAGCTTAATGTCCGGGGTCTACGAGCAGTACTTC.

The CDR3 reads CASSHELSSYNEQFF. CDR3 bases: TGTGCCAGCAGCCACGAACTGAGCTCCTACAATGAGCAGTTCTTC. The V call is TRBV14, the J call TRBJ2-1; D is undetermined. The CDR3 consists of 15 residues. Germline-derived CDR1 and CDR2 are SGHDN and FVKESK. V dropped 3 bases and J dropped 0 bases, with 9 bases sitting between them.